This T cell receptor (beta chain) was profiled in a study of blood T cells in healthy people across ages. Whole-study results and caveats: Compared with aged donors, long-lived donors showed fewer expanded clones, suggesting selection. Estimates of diversity drawn from one million T cells were considered underestimates.

This clonotype was seen a few times. What it binds is not known. The CDR3 spans 16 residues. Per germline, CDR1 SQVTM and CDR2 ANQGSEA. Trimming cost V 0 bases and J 5 bases; bases outside gene matches: 8. The use of a sample-barcoded 5' primer and a J-beta primer mix characterized a second PCR of roughly 7 to 11 cycles. Every cDNA was tagged by a template-switch adaptor with 12 random nucleotides. TCRdb analysed the 5' RACE reads with MiXCR anew, one entry per CDR3 protein. The data contain some 1,800,000 distinct CDR3 sequences, approximately 40% of them seen just once; the ten biggest clones take up about 21%.

This TCR came from a human donor in good health. Material: blood. The J gene is TRBJ2-3, the V gene TRBV29-1, with 10 bases aligning to TRBD2. Here the CDR3 DNA reads TGCAGCGTTGAAGAGGCCAGCGGGGGGGCCGAAGATACGCAGTATTTT. Translated, it gives CSVEEASGGAEDTQYF.